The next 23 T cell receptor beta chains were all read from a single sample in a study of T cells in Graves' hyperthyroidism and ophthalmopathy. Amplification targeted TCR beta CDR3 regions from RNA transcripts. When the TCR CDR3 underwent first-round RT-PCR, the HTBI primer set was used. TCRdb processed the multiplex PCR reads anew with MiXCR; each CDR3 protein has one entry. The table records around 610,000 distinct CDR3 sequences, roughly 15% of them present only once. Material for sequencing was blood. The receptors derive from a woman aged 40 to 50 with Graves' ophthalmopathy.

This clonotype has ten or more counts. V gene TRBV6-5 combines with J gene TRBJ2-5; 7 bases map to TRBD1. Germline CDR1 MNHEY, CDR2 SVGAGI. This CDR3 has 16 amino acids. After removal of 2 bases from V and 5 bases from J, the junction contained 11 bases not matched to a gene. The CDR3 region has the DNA TGTGCCAGCAGTTACGAGGGCCCAGGGGGTGATGAGACCCAGTACTTC. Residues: CASSYEGPGGDETQYF.

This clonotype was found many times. The CDR3 bases are TGTGCCAGCAGTAACAGAGACAATCAGCCCCAGCATTTT. Its protein is CASSNRDNQPQHF. The J gene is TRBJ1-5, the V gene TRBV2; D unclear. V was shortened by 5 bases and J by 3 bases, with 8 bases between the two germline ends. The CDR3 totals 13 residues. CDR1 and CDR2 from the germline V gene are SNHLY and FYNNEI.

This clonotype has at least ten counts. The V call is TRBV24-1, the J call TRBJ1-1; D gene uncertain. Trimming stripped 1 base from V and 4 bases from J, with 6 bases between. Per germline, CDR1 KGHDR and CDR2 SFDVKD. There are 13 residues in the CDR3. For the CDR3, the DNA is TGTGCCACCAGTGATTTAACAAGCACTGAAGCTTTCTTT. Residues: CATSDLTSTEAFF.

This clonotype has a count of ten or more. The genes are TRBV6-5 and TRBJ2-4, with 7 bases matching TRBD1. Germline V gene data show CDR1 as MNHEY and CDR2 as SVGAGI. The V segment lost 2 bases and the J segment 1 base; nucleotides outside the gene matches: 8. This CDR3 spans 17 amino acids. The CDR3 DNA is TGTGCCAGCAGTTACCTCAGGACAGGTCTTGCCAAAAACATTCAGTACTTC. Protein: CASSYLRTGLAKNIQYF.

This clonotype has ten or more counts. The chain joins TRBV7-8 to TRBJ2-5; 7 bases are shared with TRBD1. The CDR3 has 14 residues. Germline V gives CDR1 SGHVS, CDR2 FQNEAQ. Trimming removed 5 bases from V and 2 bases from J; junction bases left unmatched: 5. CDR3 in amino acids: CASSKGQLQETQYF. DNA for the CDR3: TGTGCCAGCAGCAAGGGACAGCTGCAAGAGACCCAGTACTTC.

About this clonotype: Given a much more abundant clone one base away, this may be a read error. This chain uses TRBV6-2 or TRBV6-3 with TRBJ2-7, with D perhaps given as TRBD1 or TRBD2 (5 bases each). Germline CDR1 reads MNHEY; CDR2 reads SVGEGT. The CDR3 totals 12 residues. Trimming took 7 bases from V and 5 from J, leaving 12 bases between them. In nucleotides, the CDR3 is TGTGCCAGCATTGGGACGGGGCACGAGCAGTACTTC. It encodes CASIGTGHEQYF.

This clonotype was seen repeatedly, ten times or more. CDR3 nucleotides: TGTGCCACCAGCAGCAGGGGAACTGGCAATCAGCCCCAGCATTTT. It encodes CATSSRGTGNQPQHF. The chain links TRBV15 to TRBJ1-5; D possibly corresponds to TRBD1 (6 bases). Germline V CDR1 and CDR2: LNHNV, YYDKDF (reference sequence). Trimming shortened V by 3 bases and J by 2 bases, and 11 bases separated the two germline ends. This CDR3 has 15 residues.

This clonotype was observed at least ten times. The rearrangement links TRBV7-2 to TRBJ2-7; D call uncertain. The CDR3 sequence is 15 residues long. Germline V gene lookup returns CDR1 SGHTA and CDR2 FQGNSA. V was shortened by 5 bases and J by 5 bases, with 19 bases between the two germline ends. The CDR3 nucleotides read TGTGCCAGCAGCGACAACCGAAAGGGCGGCCACGAGCAGTACTTC. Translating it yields CASSDNRKGGHEQYF.

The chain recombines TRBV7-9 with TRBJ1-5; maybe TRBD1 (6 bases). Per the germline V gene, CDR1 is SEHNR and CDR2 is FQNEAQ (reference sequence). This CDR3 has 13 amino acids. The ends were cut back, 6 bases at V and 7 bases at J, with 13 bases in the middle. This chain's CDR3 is CASSETGPQPQHF. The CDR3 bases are TGTGCCAGCAGTGAGACAGGCCCGCAGCCCCAGCATTTT.

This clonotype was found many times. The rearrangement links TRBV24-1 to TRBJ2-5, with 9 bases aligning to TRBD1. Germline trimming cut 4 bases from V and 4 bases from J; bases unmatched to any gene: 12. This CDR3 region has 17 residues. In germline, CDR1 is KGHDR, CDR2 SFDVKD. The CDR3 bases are TGTGCCACCAGTGAACCCGTCGGACAGGGGAGAGGAGAGACCCAGTACTTC. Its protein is CATSEPVGQGRGETQYF.

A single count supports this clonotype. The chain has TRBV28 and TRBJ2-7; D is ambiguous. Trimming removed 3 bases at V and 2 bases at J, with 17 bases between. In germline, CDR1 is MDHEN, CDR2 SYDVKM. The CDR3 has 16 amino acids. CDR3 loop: CASSFFGLDGAYEQYF. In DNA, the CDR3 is TGTGCCAGCAGTTTCTTCGGGCTGGACGGAGCCTACGAGCAGTACTTC.

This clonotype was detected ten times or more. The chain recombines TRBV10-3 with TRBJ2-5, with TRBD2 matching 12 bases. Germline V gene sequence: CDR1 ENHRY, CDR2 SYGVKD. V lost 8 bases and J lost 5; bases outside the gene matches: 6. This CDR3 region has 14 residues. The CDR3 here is CAISTSGRTETQYF. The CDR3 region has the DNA TGTGCCATCTCGACTAGCGGGAGAACGGAGACCCAGTACTTC.

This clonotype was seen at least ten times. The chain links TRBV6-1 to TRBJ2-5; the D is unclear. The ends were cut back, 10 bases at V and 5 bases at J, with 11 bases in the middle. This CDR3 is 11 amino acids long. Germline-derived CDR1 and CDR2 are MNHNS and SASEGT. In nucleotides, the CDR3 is TGTGCCACCAACGAACCCGAGACCCAGTACTTC. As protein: CATNEPETQYF.

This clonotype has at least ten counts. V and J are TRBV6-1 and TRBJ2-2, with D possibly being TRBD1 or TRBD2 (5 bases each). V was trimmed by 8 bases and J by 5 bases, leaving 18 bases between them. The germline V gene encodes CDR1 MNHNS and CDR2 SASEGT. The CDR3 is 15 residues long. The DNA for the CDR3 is TGTGCCAGCTCTCGAGGGGATGGTGGGACCGGGGAGCTGTTTTTT. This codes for CASSRGDGGTGELFF.

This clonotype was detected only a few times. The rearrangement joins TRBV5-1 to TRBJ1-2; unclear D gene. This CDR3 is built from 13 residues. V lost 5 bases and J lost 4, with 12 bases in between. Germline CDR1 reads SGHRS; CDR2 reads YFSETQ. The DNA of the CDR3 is TGCGCCAGCAGGTTAAGGGAAGGCTATGGCTACACCTTC. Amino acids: CASRLREGYGYTF.

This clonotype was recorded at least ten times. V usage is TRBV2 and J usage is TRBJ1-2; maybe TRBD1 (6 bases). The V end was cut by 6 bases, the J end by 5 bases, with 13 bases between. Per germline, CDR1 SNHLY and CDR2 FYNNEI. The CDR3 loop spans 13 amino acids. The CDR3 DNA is TGTGCCAGCAGGACGGGACATAAATATGGCTACACCTTC. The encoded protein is CASRTGHKYGYTF.

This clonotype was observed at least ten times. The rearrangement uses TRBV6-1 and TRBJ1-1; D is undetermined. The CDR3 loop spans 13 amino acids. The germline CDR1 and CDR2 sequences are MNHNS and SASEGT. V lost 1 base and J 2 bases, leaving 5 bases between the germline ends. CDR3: CASSEGHNTEAFF. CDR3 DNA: TGTGCCAGCAGTGAAGGACACAACACTGAAGCTTTCTTT.

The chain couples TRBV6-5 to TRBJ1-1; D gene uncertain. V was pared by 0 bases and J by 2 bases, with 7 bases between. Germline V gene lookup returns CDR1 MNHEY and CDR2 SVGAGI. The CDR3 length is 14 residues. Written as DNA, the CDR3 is TGTGCCAGCAGTTACTCTTCGGATAACACTGAAGCTTTCTTT. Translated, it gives CASSYSSDNTEAFF.

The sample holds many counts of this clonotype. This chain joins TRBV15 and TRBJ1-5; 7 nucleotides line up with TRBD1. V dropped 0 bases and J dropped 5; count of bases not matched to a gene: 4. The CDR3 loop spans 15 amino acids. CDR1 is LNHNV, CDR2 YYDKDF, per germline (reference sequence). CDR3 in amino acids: CATSRETGPYQPQHF. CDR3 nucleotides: TGTGCCACCAGCAGAGAGACAGGGCCATATCAGCCCCAGCATTTT.

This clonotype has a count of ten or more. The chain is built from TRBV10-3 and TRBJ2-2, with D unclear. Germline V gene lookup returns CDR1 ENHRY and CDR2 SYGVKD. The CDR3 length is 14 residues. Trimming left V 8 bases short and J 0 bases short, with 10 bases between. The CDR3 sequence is CAIQEAANTGELFF. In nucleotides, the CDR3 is TGTGCCATCCAAGAGGCCGCGAACACCGGGGAGCTGTTTTTT.

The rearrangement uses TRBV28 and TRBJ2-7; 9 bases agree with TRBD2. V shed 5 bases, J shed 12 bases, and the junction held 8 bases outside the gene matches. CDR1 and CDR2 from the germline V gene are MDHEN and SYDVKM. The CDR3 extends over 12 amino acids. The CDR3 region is CASSSIAGVLYF. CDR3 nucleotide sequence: TGTGCCAGCAGTAGTATAGCGGGAGTGTTGTACTTC. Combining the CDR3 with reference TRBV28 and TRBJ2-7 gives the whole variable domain DVKVTQSSRYLVKRTGEKVFLECVQDMDHENMFWYRQDPGLGLRLIYFSYDVKMKEKGDIPEGYSVSREKKERFSLILESASTNQTSMYLCASSSIAGVLYFGPGTRLTVT.

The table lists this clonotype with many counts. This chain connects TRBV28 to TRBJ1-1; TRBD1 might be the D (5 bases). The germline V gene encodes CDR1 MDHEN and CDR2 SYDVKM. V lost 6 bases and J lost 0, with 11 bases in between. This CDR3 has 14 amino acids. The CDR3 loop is CASRTGLLNTEAFF. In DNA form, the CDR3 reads TGTGCCAGCAGAACAGGACTACTGAACACTGAAGCTTTCTTT.

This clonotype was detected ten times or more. CDR3 sequence reads: CASSPEVSEGAHGYTF. The CDR3 region has the DNA TGTGCCAGCAGCCCCGAGGTCAGCGAGGGGGCTCATGGCTACACCTTC. The chain combines TRBV14 with TRBJ1-2; 7 nucleotides match TRBD1. CDR1 and CDR2 from the germline V gene are SGHDN and FVKESK. With V trimmed by 4 bases and J by 6 bases, 14 bases remained unmatched. The CDR3 has 16 amino acids.